This TCR beta chain was identified in a study of T cell changes during pregnancy in multiple sclerosis. The CDR3 spans 15 residues. Germline CDR1 LNHDA, CDR2 SQIVND (reference sequence). Trimming cost V 3 bases and J 8 bases, with 19 bases left between them. Some clones are missing from TCRdb's copy, which holds only in-frame ones; the method was immunoSEQ multiplex PCR. The sample gives tens of thousands of clones, roughly 90% of which show up once; 1.3% is in the top ten. This clonotype was obtained from a female donor with multiple sclerosis, enrolled in a pregnancy study. Sequencing was performed on peripheral blood, taken in the second trimester of pregnancy. The chain is built from TRBV19 and TRBJ1-2, with D perhaps matching TRBD1 (6 bases). In DNA, the CDR3 is TGTGCCAGTAGTATGCGAGGGACAAGTGGTCCAGGCTACACCTTC. Translated, it gives CASSMRGTSGPGYTF.